This TCR beta chain was profiled in a study of blood T cells in healthy people across ages (dated by TCRdb to between 2014 and 2016). Looking at the study overall: In model experiments, template switching captured roughly one uniquely barcoded TCR beta cDNA molecule for every two T cells. The study measured age-related changes in TCR beta repertoire diversity using deep sequencing normalized with unique cDNA molecular identifiers. The donors were split into four age groups: young (average about 16 years), middle-aged (about 40), aged (over 55) and long-lived (82). To avoid experimental bias, donors of different ages were spread randomly across the sequencing lanes. Two additional independent replicas of 1 million unique cDNA reads from the same blood draw were analyzed for two donors (one aged 18 to 29 and one aged 80 or older).

Systemically healthy Caucasian individuals from Russia, 39 in total and aged about 6 to 100 years, were included as donors. Each donor gave approximately 9.4 milliliters of peripheral blood, drawn into EDTA-treated Vacutainer tubes. Ficoll-Paque density-gradient centrifugation was used to isolate PBMCs, with at least 7 million per sample. Trizol reagent was used to extract total RNA from PBMCs, with at least 6 micrograms per sample. The percentages of naive CD45RAhigh/CD27high T cells were determined by flow cytometry on a PBMC aliquot from every donor. Results and caveats for the whole study, not just this receptor: Observed TCR beta diversity per million T cells fell roughly linearly with age, and a significant reduction was already apparent by age around 39. Because the CMV infection status of the donors was unknown, age-related changes in expanded clonotypes may potentially have been confounded. Observed TCR beta diversity correlated strongly with the percentage of naive T cells measured by flow cytometry. Conclusive comparison of naive and antigen-experienced compartments was prevented by the profiling of bulk unsorted PBMCs. Compared with the aged group, more naive CD4+ T cells, fewer expanded clones and increased TCR diversity were shown by the long-lived group, suggesting age selection. Total diversity estimates from one million sequenced T cells were considered lower bounds and underestimates.

Concerning this clonotype: What this receptor recognizes is not known. No clone much larger than this one lies a single base away; base qualities are absent.

Library construction relied on 5' RACE. Sequencer: Illumina HiSeq 2500. A second PCR of roughly 6 to 12 cycles was performed with a sample-barcoded 5' primer and a J-beta primer mix. A unique molecular identifier was introduced onto each TCR beta cDNA molecule by a template-switch 5' adaptor carrying 12 random nucleotides. At least 2.5 million CDR3-containing paired-end reads were obtained from each sample. All of the RNA was converted into first-strand cDNA using the Mint cDNA synthesis kit, with a TRBC-specific oligonucleotide serving as the primer. All cDNA was treated with uracil-DNA glycosylase and then went through a first 18-cycle PCR with the universal primers M1SS and BC2_uni_R. The published analysis was carried out like this. For normalization, 1 million high-quality reads were randomly selected from each sample, with every read carrying a distinct molecular identifier. Instead of being binned into consensus sequences, reads that shared molecular identifiers were thrown out. MiTCR, run with a Q25 quality threshold and the strictest error-elimination algorithm, handled CDR3 identification, clonotype clustering and error correction. A nonparametric unseen species model with Euler transformation was used to estimate lower-bound total TCR beta diversity. TCRdb redid the processing of the public reads, applying fastp at Q25 and MiXCR, and retained in-frame beta chains. CDR3 protein duplicates are merged, each entry listing the most common genes and DNA. It is TCRdb's table, rather than the study itself, that gives the V and J calls and clone size. The sample contains about 800,000 distinct CDR3 sequences, 58% of them found a single time. The ten largest make up around 20% of the sample.

Sequences were obtained from blood. The source of this sequence is a man aged 30 to 45 in good health.

CDR3 loop: CATSRDLFRGRDGSYNSPLHF. The DNA sequence is as follows: TGTGCCACCAGCAGAGATTTGTTCAGGGGACGTGACGGCTCCTATAATTCACCCCTCCACTTT. This chain is built from TRBV15 and TRBJ1-6; TRBD1 could be the D gene, as 6 bases match. The CDR3 goes from the cysteine to the phenylalanine over 21 residues. The read is trimmed to its CDR3 DNA, 63 bases read in frame from base 1. Trimming takes 0 bases from V and 0 bases from J, and the germline ends sit 21 bases apart. Per the germline V gene (reference sequence), LNHNV is the CDR1 and YYDKDF is the CDR2.